Shown below are 5 T cell receptor beta chains from a single sample sequenced in a study of blood T cell repertoires in COVID-19 (dated by TCRdb to 2020 to 2021). Preparation of the library involved the immunoSEQ multiplex PCR assay. TCRdb re-hosts the immuneACCESS table, in-frame sequences only. Its copies lack some clones; in the studies checked, an unresolved V gene accounts for under half of them, and the cause for the rest is not known. The sample table contains about 370,000 clones; only one count was recorded for around 89% of them. The top ten hold more than 0.8% of the sample. The specimen sequenced was PBMCs or T cells enriched from blood (not recorded which). Receptor source: a man aged 18 to 35 who had recovered from COVID-19.

This sequence joins TRBV7-9 and TRBJ1-6, with D tentatively TRBD1 (6 bases). Germline values: CDR1 SEHNR, CDR2 FQNEAQ (reference sequence). Trimming cost V 4 bases and J 7 bases, with 17 bases left between them. This CDR3 has 16 amino acids. The chain's CDR3 is CASSSLRQGLNSPLHF. In DNA, the CDR3 is TGTGCCAGCAGCTCCTTGAGGCAGGGGCTAAATTCACCCCTCCACTTT.

The V call is TRBV24-1, the J call TRBJ1-2, with 7 bases matching TRBD1. CDR1 is KGHDR and CDR2 is SFDVKD in the germline V gene. V trimming: 5 bases; J trimming: 2 bases; junction bases outside the gene matches: 10. CDR3 length: 16 residues. The DNA of the CDR3 is TGTGCCACCAGTGGCCATCCGGGACAGAAAAACTATGGCTACACCTTC. It codes for CATSGHPGQKNYGYTF.

The genes are TRBV24-1 and TRBJ1-2; 9 nucleotides align to TRBD1. J gave up 2 bases and V 2 bases, and 2 bases lay outside the gene matches. The CDR3 consists of 15 residues. CDR1 is KGHDR and CDR2 is SFDVKD in the germline V gene. CDR3 amino acids: CATSDSGTGNYGYTF. The CDR3 region has the DNA TGTGCCACCAGTGATTCCGGGACAGGGAACTATGGCTACACCTTC.

The DNA for the CDR3 is TGTGCCAGCAACAACAGGGAGCACAGCGAGCAGTACTTC. Amino acids: CASNNREHSEQYF. The rearrangement links TRBV9 to TRBJ2-7; D perhaps matches TRBD1 (6 bases). The germline V gene has CDR1 SGDLS and CDR2 YYNGEE. The V gene lost 6 bases and the J gene lost 6 bases, with 16 bases spanning the gap. There are 13 residues in the CDR3.

J is TRBJ2-2 and V is TRBV2; 7 nucleotides align to TRBD1. CDR3 length: 16 amino acids. CDR1 SNHLY and CDR2 FYNNEI come from the germline V gene. Trimming cost V 5 bases and J 3 bases; bases outside gene matches: 9. The CDR3 nucleotides read TGTGCCAGCAGTTATCACAGGGGCGAGGACACCGGGGAGCTGTTTTTT. Translating it yields CASSYHRGEDTGELFF.